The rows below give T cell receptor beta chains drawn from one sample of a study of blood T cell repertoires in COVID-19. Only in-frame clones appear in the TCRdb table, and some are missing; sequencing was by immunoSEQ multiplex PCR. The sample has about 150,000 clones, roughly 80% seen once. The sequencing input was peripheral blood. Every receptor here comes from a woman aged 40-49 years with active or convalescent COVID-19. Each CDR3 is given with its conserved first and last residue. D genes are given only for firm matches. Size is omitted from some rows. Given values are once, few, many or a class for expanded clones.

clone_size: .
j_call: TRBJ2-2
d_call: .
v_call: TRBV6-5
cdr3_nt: TGTGCCAGCAAAGTAGAGCGGTGGGGGGAGCTGTTTTTT
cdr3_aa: CASKVERWGELFF

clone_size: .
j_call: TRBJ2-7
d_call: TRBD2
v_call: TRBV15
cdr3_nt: TGTGCCACCAGCCCTGGGGGGGTACCTTACGAGCAGTACTTC
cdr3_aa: CATSPGGVPYEQYF

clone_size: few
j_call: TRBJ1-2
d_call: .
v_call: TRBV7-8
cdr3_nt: TGTGCCAGCAGCTTACCTCAGGCGGGCTCTAACTATGGCTACACCTTC
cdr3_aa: CASSLPQAGSNYGYTF

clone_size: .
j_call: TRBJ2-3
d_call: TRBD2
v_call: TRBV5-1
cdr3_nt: TGCGCCAGCAGCCCCATAGCGGGAGGCGGGACAGATACGCAGTATTTT
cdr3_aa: CASSPIAGGGTDTQYF

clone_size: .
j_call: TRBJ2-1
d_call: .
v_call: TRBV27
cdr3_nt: TGTGCCAGCGGACTACTAGCCCCCAGGGATGAGCAGTTCTTC
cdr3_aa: CASGLLAPRDEQFF

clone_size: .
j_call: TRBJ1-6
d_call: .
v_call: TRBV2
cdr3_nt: TGTGCCAGCAGGGCTTCCTATAATTCACCCCTCCACTTT
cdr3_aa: CASRASYNSPLHF

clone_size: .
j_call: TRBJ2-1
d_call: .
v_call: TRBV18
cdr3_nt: TGTGCCAGCTCACCACCTAGCGGAAGCTCCTACAATGAGCAGTTCTTC
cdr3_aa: CASSPPSGSSYNEQFF

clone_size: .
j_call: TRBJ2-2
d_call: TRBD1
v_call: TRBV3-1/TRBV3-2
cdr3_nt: TGTGCCAGCAGCCAAGATCGGGACAGACCAAGCTGGGAGCTGTTTTTT
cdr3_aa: CASSQDRDRPSWELFF

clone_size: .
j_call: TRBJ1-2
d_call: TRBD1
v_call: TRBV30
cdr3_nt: TGTGCCTGGAGTGCTGGACAGGGCTATGGCTACACCTTC
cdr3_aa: CAWSAGQGYGYTF

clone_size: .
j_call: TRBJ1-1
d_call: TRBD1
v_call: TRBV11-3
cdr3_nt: TGTGCCAGCAGCTCCTCGGCGACAGGGGGGACTGAAGCTTTCTTT
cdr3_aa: CASSSSATGGTEAFF

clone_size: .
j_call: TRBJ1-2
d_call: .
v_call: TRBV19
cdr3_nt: TGTGCCAGTAAGCAGGGCCCCGCTAACTATGGCTACACCTTC
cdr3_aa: CASKQGPANYGYTF